This T cell receptor (beta chain) came from a study of T cells in Graves' hyperthyroidism and ophthalmopathy. The study's findings and limits: Patients with ophthalmopathy were separated from those with stable hyperthyroidism by a 13 V-J model. Most thyroid clonotypes expanded above 0.001 appeared in blood too.

CDR3 length: 15 amino acids. The J segment lost 3 bases and the V segment lost 7 bases, leaving 12 bases of the junction unmatched. In germline, CDR1 is DFQATT, CDR2 SNEGSKA (reference sequence). Amplification of TCR beta CDR3 regions used RNA as the template. Researchers ran a first-round RT-PCR on the TCR CDR3 using the HTBI primer set. MiXCR was run by TCRdb on the multiplex PCR reads, yielding one entry per CDR3 protein. The table includes about 770,000 distinct CDR3 sequences, 15% to 20% detected once. Thyroid ultrasound, orbital computed tomography, clinical symptoms, and serum thyroxine and TRAb underpinned diagnoses. Points on this clonotype: Its antigen is currently unknown.

The chain uses TRBV20-1 and TRBJ1-2; the match to TRBD1 covers 9 bases. The sequenced material came from blood. This clonotype was obtained from a woman in her 50s with Graves' hyperthyroidism that later progressed to Graves' ophthalmopathy. CDR3 DNA sequence: TGCAGTGTCGCCGGGACAGGGTCAAAGGACTATGGCTACACCTTC. Translating gives CSVAGTGSKDYGYTF.